One sample yielded the 26 T cell receptor beta chains listed below, sequenced in a study of CD8 T cells in Susac syndrome. After extraction with the RNeasy kit, roughly 0.45 to 1 ug of the RNA was reverse transcribed using random hexamers. TCRdb reanalysed the immunoSEQ multiplex PCR reads using MiXCR and keeps one entry per CDR3 protein. The data contain around 190,000 distinct CDR3 sequences, approximately 93% of them singletons. Sequencing input: CD4+ T cells from PBMCs. The receptors were gathered from a human donor in good health.

Written as DNA, the CDR3 is TGTGCCAGCACCGGAGGGGTCAGAAAAGAAAAACTGTTTTTT. As protein: CASTGGVRKEKLFF. This chain links TRBV28 with TRBJ1-4, with a weak D call TRBD1 (5 bases). Germline CDR1 reads MDHEN; CDR2 reads SYDVKM. The V end was cut by 7 bases, the J end by 8 bases, with 17 bases between. The CDR3 runs 14 residues.

V gene TRBV3-1 combines with J gene TRBJ2-2; TRBD1 aligns across 7 bases. Germline V lookup: CDR1 LGHDT, CDR2 YNNKEL (reference sequence). J gave up 6 bases and V 5 bases, and 6 bases lay outside the gene matches. This CDR3 comprises 14 residues. CDR3 region: CASSSTGSAGELFF. CDR3 in DNA: TGTGCCAGCAGCTCGACAGGGTCGGCCGGGGAGCTGTTTTTT.

This rearrangement joins TRBV19 to TRBJ2-2, with D perhaps matching TRBD1 (6 bases). V was cut by 7 bases and J by 0 bases, with 12 bases left in between. This CDR3 is 15 amino acids long. Germline loops: CDR1 LNHDA, CDR2 SQIVND (reference sequence). CDR3 protein: CASKTGLANTGELFF. The CDR3 DNA sequence: TGTGCCAGTAAAACAGGGTTGGCGAACACCGGGGAGCTGTTTTTT.

The chain couples TRBV12-3 or TRBV12-4 to TRBJ1-2; 12 nucleotides align to TRBD1. V lost 1 base and J lost 4; bases outside the gene matches: 10. This CDR3 region has 18 residues. CDR3 nucleotide sequence: TGTGCCAGCAGTTTAGAGGTGGGACAGGGGGCGGGCGGCTATGGCTACACCTTC. Its protein product is CASSLEVGQGAGGYGYTF.

The rearrangement uses TRBV4-1 and TRBJ2-2, with TRBD1 identical over 7 bases. CDR3 length: 17 amino acids. Losses at the gene ends were 2 bases for V and 5 bases for J; bases not matched to a gene: 11. Germline CDR1 is MGHRA and CDR2 is YSYEKL. The CDR3 loop reads CASSQKWPGGLTGELFF. CDR3 DNA: TGCGCCAGCAGCCAAAAGTGGCCAGGGGGTCTAACCGGGGAGCTGTTTTTT.

This rearrangement joins TRBV12-3 or TRBV12-4 to TRBJ2-3, with 8 bases matching TRBD1. The CDR3 totals 15 residues. The V segment lost 3 bases and the J segment 1 base; nucleotides outside the gene matches: 3. CDR3 sequence (DNA): TGTGCCAGCAGTTTCTCGGGACAGGGCACAGATACGCAGTATTTT. This translates into CASSFSGQGTDTQYF.

The V call is TRBV28, the J call TRBJ2-7; perhaps D is TRBD1 or TRBD2 (5 bases each). The germline CDR1 and CDR2 sequences are MDHEN and SYDVKM. There are 13 residues in the CDR3. The germline V and J ends were trimmed by 6 bases and 4 bases, with 13 bases remaining between them. The CDR3 bases are TGTGCCAGCAGAAACTCGGGGCCTTACGAGCAGTACGTC. Translation gives CASRNSGPYEQYV.

The rearrangement joins TRBV5-1 to TRBJ2-7, with a tentative D call TRBD1 (5 bases). The V end lost 0 bases, the J end lost 3 bases, and 13 bases lay between the germline ends. Germline V gene data show CDR1 as SGHRS and CDR2 as YFSETQ. This CDR3 is built from 15 residues. The CDR3: CASSLVAGQVYEQYV. CDR3 nucleotides: TGCGCCAGCAGCTTGGTGGCCGGACAAGTCTACGAGCAGTACGTC.

V gene TRBV7-9 combines with J gene TRBJ2-5, with a weak D call TRBD2 (6 bases). V was cut by 5 bases and J by 1 base, with 14 bases left in between. CDR1 and CDR2 (germline): SEHNR, FQNEAQ (reference sequence). The CDR3 extends over 15 amino acids. The DNA of the CDR3 is TGTGCCAGCAGCCCCAGAGGGGACTTCCAAGAGACCCAGTACTTC. Amino acids: CASSPRGDFQETQYF.

The chain uses TRBV10-3 and TRBJ1-1; 7 bases agree with TRBD1. The CDR3 extends over 13 amino acids. The V and J ends lost 4 bases and 5 bases, in that order; junction bases with no gene match: 4. Germline CDR1 reads ENHRY; CDR2 reads SYGVKD. The CDR3 spells CAISVLTGTEAFF. The CDR3 coding sequence is TGTGCCATCAGTGTGCTGACAGGGACTGAAGCTTTCTTT.

The CDR3 is CAIRGVMDQPQHF. The DNA of the CDR3 is TGTGCCATAAGGGGGGTGATGGATCAGCCCCAGCATTTT. This rearrangement joins TRBV6-6 to TRBJ1-5, with D possibly TRBD1 on 6 matching bases. The CDR3 spans 13 residues. Germline values: CDR1 MNHNY, CDR2 SVGAGI (reference sequence). Trimming cost V 10 bases and J 5 bases, with 15 bases left between them.

This chain joins TRBV28 and TRBJ1-1; maybe TRBD1 (6 bases). The V end lost 10 bases, the J end lost 4 bases, and 16 bases lay between the germline ends. Germline loops: CDR1 MDHEN, CDR2 SYDVKM. The CDR3 extends over 13 amino acids. The CDR3 loop reads CATYGGQGTEAFF. The CDR3 DNA reads as TGTGCCACTTACGGGGGGCAGGGCACTGAAGCTTTCTTT. Drawing the rest from reference TRBV28 and TRBJ1-1, the complete variable domain is DVKVTQSSRYLVKRTGEKVFLECVQDMDHENMFWYRQDPGLGLRLIYFSYDVKMKEKGDIPEGYSVSREKKERFSLILESASTNQTSMYLCATYGGQGTEAFFGQGTRLTVV.

The chain carries TRBV6-6 and TRBJ1-2; D is undetermined. V shed 0 bases and J shed 4 bases, with 6 bases lying between them. CDR1 is MNHNY, CDR2 SVGAGI, per germline (reference sequence). The CDR3 has 13 amino acids. CDR3 amino acids: CASSYSGTYGYTF. The CDR3 region has the DNA TGTGCCAGCAGTTACTCCGGTACCTATGGCTACACCTTC.

This chain joins TRBV27 and TRBJ1-5, with D perhaps matching TRBD1 (6 bases). Germline V lookup: CDR1 MNHEY, CDR2 SMNVEV (reference sequence). This CDR3 is built from 15 residues. Trimming took off 3 bases at V and 0 bases at J, with 9 bases between the two ends. CDR3 loop: CASSFQGSSNQPQHF. The CDR3 DNA is TGTGCCAGCAGTTTTCAGGGGAGTAGCAATCAGCCCCAGCATTTT.

V is TRBV29-1 and J is TRBJ2-2; D is uncertain. The CDR3 is made up of 11 amino acids. Germline V CDR1 and CDR2: SQVTM, ANQGSEA. V was cut by 6 bases and J by 2 bases, with 4 bases left in between. The CDR3 bases are TGCAGCGTAGATAACACCGGGGAGCTGTTTTTT. Amino acid sequence: CSVDNTGELFF.

The chain couples TRBV7-8 to TRBJ1-1; tentatively, D is TRBD1 (5 bases). Trimming stripped 5 bases from V and 1 base from J, with 20 bases between. Germline V gene lookup returns CDR1 SGHVS and CDR2 FQNEAQ. This CDR3 region has 17 residues. CDR3 nucleotides: TGTGCCAGCAGCCTCGCCCGGATGGGACCGACGAACACTGAAGCTTTCTTT. Amino acid sequence: CASSLARMGPTNTEAFF.

The V and J genes are TRBV5-1 and TRBJ2-5; 7 bases match TRBD1. The V gene end was trimmed by 5 bases and the J gene end by 5 bases; junction bases not matched to a gene: 12. CDR1 is SGHRS and CDR2 is YFSETQ in the germline V gene. This CDR3 comprises 15 residues. The CDR3 DNA is TGCGCCAGCAGTCCCTCCCTGACAGGGTCGGAGACCCAGTACTTC. It codes for CASSPSLTGSETQYF.

This clonotype was seen once. The V gene is TRBV7-2, the J gene TRBJ2-3; TRBD1 might be the D (5 bases). V shed 8 bases and J shed 6 bases, with 18 bases lying between them. In germline, CDR1 is SGHTA, CDR2 FQGNSA. The CDR3 extends over 14 amino acids. CDR3 nucleotides: TGTGCCAGCCTCCTTGGGGCGCACAGGGATACGCAGTATTTT. It codes for CASLLGAHRDTQYF.

V usage is TRBV7-3 and J usage is TRBJ2-1; D is ambiguous. Germline CDR1 SGHTA, CDR2 FQGTGA. V gave up 7 bases and J gave up 6 bases, with 16 bases separating them. This CDR3 contains 14 residues. DNA for the CDR3: TGTGCCAGCACCCCTAACCCGACGAGCAATGAGCAGTTCTTC. Its protein is CASTPNPTSNEQFF.

The chain employs TRBV29-1 and TRBJ2-1; D is possibly TRBD1 (5 bases). Germline loops: CDR1 SQVTM, CDR2 ANQGSEA. Trimming took 8 bases from V and 4 from J, leaving 9 bases between them. The CDR3 runs to 11 residues. CDR3 residues: CSYYRYNEQFF. The CDR3 coding sequence is TGCAGCTACTACAGGTACAATGAGCAGTTCTTC.

The chain carries TRBV6-5 and TRBJ1-2; tentative D call: TRBD1 (5 bases). CDR1 and CDR2 (germline): MNHEY, SVGAGI. V shed 6 bases and J shed 7 bases, with 18 bases lying between them. CDR3 length equals 14 residues. The CDR3: CASSPPGGAGGYTF. CDR3 DNA sequence: TGTGCCAGCAGCCCACCGGGAGGGGCAGGTGGCTACACCTTC.

The chain is built from TRBV18 and TRBJ2-1, with D possibly called TRBD1 or TRBD2 (5 bases each). Between the trimmed V and J ends, which lost 3 bases and 7 bases, there was a span of 10 bases. The CDR3 covers 13 residues. Per the germline V gene, CDR1 is KGHSH and CDR2 is LQKENI. CDR3 in DNA: TGTGCCAGCTCACCTATTGGGGGAAATGAGCAGTTCTTC. Its protein is CASSPIGGNEQFF.

J is TRBJ2-5 and V is TRBV7-9; 7 bases are shared with TRBD1. Looked up from germline, CDR1 is SEHNR and CDR2 is FQNEAQ (reference sequence). The CDR3 is made up of 17 amino acids. J gave up 0 bases and V 5 bases, and 12 bases lay outside the gene matches. The CDR3 nucleotides read TGTGCCAGCAGCCCGGTAACCGGGACAGCTTACCAAGAGACCCAGTACTTC. It yields the protein CASSPVTGTAYQETQYF.

This chain uses TRBV5-1 with TRBJ2-1, with D tentatively TRBD1 (6 bases). Trimming left V 4 bases short and J 4 bases short, with 18 bases between. The CDR3 contains 16 residues. Germline assignment: CDR1 SGHRS and CDR2 YFSETQ. The CDR3 sequence: CASSKKTGIGYNEQFF. The CDR3, as DNA: TGCGCCAGCAGCAAGAAGACAGGTATAGGGTACAATGAGCAGTTCTTC. Full variable domain (missing parts from reference TRBV5-1 and TRBJ2-1): KAGVTQTPRYLIKTRGQQVTLSCSPISGHRSVSWYQQTPGQGLQFLFEYFSETQRNKGNFPGRFSGRQFSNSRSEMNVSTLELGDSALYLCASSKKTGIGYNEQFFGPGTRLTVL.

This clonotype was picked up one time. The chain carries TRBV27 and TRBJ2-2; weak D call: TRBD1 (6 bases). V lost 7 bases and J 7 bases, leaving 16 bases between the germline ends. Per germline, CDR1 MNHEY and CDR2 SMNVEV (reference sequence). The CDR3 consists of 14 residues. CDR3 loop: CASKEHRAGGELFF. Written as DNA, the CDR3 is TGTGCCAGCAAAGAACACAGGGCTGGCGGGGAGCTGTTTTTT.

This chain connects TRBV4-1 to TRBJ2-3; D uncertain. Deletions cut 1 base from V and 2 bases from J, with 7 bases between. Per germline, CDR1 MGHRA and CDR2 YSYEKL. CDR3 length equals 14 residues. The CDR3 DNA sequence: TGCGCCAGCAGCCAAGTCCCAACCACAGATACGCAGTATTTT. Amino acids: CASSQVPTTDTQYF.